This is a list of T cell receptor beta chains from one sample in a study of blood T cell repertoires in COVID-19. TCRdb's table, derived via immunoSEQ multiplex PCR, lists solely in-frame clones and lacks some. This sample has approximately 74,000 clones, with under 95% found just once. Sequenced input: peripheral blood. The receptors derive from a woman aged 55-75 years with active COVID-19. The CDR3 runs from the conserved cysteine through the conserved F or W. D genes are given only for firm matches. Clone size is not always given. Where it is, it says once, few, many or a class for expanded clones.

TRBV29-1	TRBJ2-1	TRBD2	once	TGCAGCGTGCGACTAGCGGGAGTAGGTGAGCAGTTCTTC	CSVRLAGVGEQFF
TRBV30	TRBJ1-5	.	.	TGTGCCTGGAGTGGCGGGACTCTCGTGGGTCAGCCCCAGCATTTT	CAWSGGTLVGQPQHF
TRBV30	TRBJ1-6	.	.	TGTGCCTGGAGTGTAGAACAGTATAATTCACCCCTCCACTTT	CAWSVEQYNSPLHF
TRBV5-1	TRBJ1-1	TRBD1	once	TGCGCCAGCAGCGATAACAGGGGGCGGGCGTACACTGAAGCTTTCTTT	CASSDNRGRAYTEAFF
TRBV5-6	TRBJ2-6	.	.	TGTGCCAGCAGCCGAAGACTTGGAGGGACTGGGGCCAACGTCCTGACTTTC	CASSRRLGGTGANVLTF
TRBV3-1/TRBV3-2	TRBJ1-6	.	.	TGTGCCAGCAGCCTGGCAGGGGATTCACCCCTCCACTTT	CASSLAGDSPLHF
TRBV28	TRBJ2-1	.	.	TGTGCCAGCAGCCCAAGCGGGCTTACGACCTACAATGAGCAGTTCTTC	CASSPSGLTTYNEQFF
TRBV28	TRBJ1-5	.	.	TGTGCCAGCGCGCCGTATTGGGCAAGCAATCAGCCCCAGCATTTT	CASAPYWASNQPQHF
TRBV11-2	TRBJ2-7	.	.	TGTGCCAGCAGCTTTGGGCCGTCGAGCTCCTACGAGCAGTACTTC	CASSFGPSSSYEQYF
TRBV19	TRBJ2-7	.	once	TGTGCCAGTAGTCTCAGGGCCACCTACGAGCAGTACTTC	CASSLRATYEQYF
TRBV10-3	TRBJ1-6	TRBD1	once	TGTGCCGCCGCCGGGACAGATAATTCACCCCTCCACTTT	CAAAGTDNSPLHF
TRBV6-5	TRBJ2-5	TRBD2	.	TGTGCCAGCAGCTCACTCTCGGGAGGGGAGACCCAGTACTTC	CASSSLSGGETQYF
TRBV27	TRBJ2-1	TRBD2	.	TGTGCCAGCAGTTTACTGGCGGGAGTATCCTACAATGAGCAGTTCTTC	CASSLLAGVSYNEQFF
TRBV7-2	TRBJ1-1	.	.	TGTGCCAGCAGCTCAGGCCTGCCCGGGGTACGGTTGAACACTGAAGCTTTCTTT	CASSSGLPGVRLNTEAFF
TRBV27	TRBJ2-7	.	few	TGTGCCAGCAGTTTAAGGGGAACCAACTCCTACGAGCAGTACTTC	CASSLRGTNSYEQYF
TRBV3-1/TRBV3-2	TRBJ2-7	.	.	TGTGCCAGCAGCCAAGGTTACAGGGTTTCCTACGAGCAGTACTTC	CASSQGYRVSYEQYF
TRBV5-6	TRBJ2-7	.	.	TGTGCCAGCAGCCGACCCGACAGGCTCGAGCAGTACTTC	CASSRPDRLEQYF
TRBV19	TRBJ1-3	.	few	TGTGCCAGTGACAGATCCTCTGGAAACACCATATATTTT	CASDRSSGNTIYF
TRBV29-1	TRBJ2-7	.	.	TGCAGCGTTGAAGGGGGGCAGGGGGGCTACGAGCAGTACTTC	CSVEGGQGGYEQYF
TRBV19	TRBJ1-2	.	.	TGTGCCAGTAGTACTCTCTCGACAGGCCACTATGGCTACACCTTC	CASSTLSTGHYGYTF
TRBV7-8	TRBJ2-1	TRBD2	.	TGTGCCAGCAGCGCCGGACTAGCGGGGTACAATGAGCAGTTCTTC	CASSAGLAGYNEQFF
TRBV28	TRBJ2-1	.	.	TGTGCCAGCAGCCGGACAATGAGGCAGTTCTTC	CASSRTMRQFF
TRBV19	TRBJ2-7	.	.	TGTGCCAGTAGTACGACAGGTGGGATTTACGAGCAGTACTTC	CASSTTGGIYEQYF
TRBV2	TRBJ2-2	.	medium-sized	TGTGCCAGCAGTGGAGTGACTTACACCGGGGAGCTGTTTTTT	CASSGVTYTGELFF
TRBV20-1	TRBJ2-7	.	.	TGCAGTGCTAGTGGGTGGCAGGGGCGCTACGAGCAGTACTTC	CSASGWQGRYEQYF
TRBV5-1	TRBJ2-5	TRBD1	.	TGCGCCAGCAGCTTACAGGGGTCCCAAGAGACCCAGTACTTC	CASSLQGSQETQYF
TRBV7-6	TRBJ2-3	TRBD2	.	TGTGCCAGCAGCTACGCGTCGGGAGGGAGCACAGATACGCAGTATTTT	CASSYASGGSTDTQYF
TRBV6-2/TRBV6-3	TRBJ1-5	.	.	TGTGCCAGCAGTTCTGTGCCGGACAGACCCAATCAGCCCCAGCATTTT	CASSSVPDRPNQPQHF
TRBV2	TRBJ2-1	TRBD1	.	TGTGCCAGCACTAGGACAGGGGCCTACAATGAGCAGTTCTTC	CASTRTGAYNEQFF
TRBV5-1	TRBJ2-7	.	.	TGCGCCAGCAGTTCAAGACTGGCCCACGAGCAGTACTTC	CASSSRLAHEQYF
TRBV7-9	TRBJ1-2	.	.	TGTGCCAGCAGCCCCGACTATGGCTACACCTTC	CASSPDYGYTF
TRBV5-6	TRBJ2-1	TRBD2	.	TGTGCCAGCAGCTTGGTCGGGAGGGCCCCATATGAGCAGTTCTTC	CASSLVGRAPYEQFF
TRBV6-5	TRBJ2-5	.	.	TGTGCCAGCAGTATGCAGCAAGAGACCCAGTACTTC	CASSMQQETQYF
TRBV6-5	TRBJ2-1	.	.	TGTGCCAGCAGCCCCGCCTACAATGAGCAGTTCTTC	CASSPAYNEQFF
TRBV7-2	TRBJ2-1	.	.	TGTGCCAGCAGCTCACTAACCTACAATGAGCAGTTCTTC	CASSSLTYNEQFF
TRBV28	TRBJ1-1	.	.	TGTGCCAGCAGTTTCCTGAGGGACACTGAAGCTTTCTTT	CASSFLRDTEAFF
TRBV2	TRBJ1-2	.	.	TGTGCCAGCTTGTGGGCAGAGCGGCGGGGCTACACCTTC	CASLWAERRGYTF
TRBV20-1	TRBJ2-1	.	once	TGCAGTGCTAGAACAGGGCTTGAGCAGTTCTTC	CSARTGLEQFF
TRBV11-1	TRBJ2-1	TRBD2	.	TGTGCCAGCAGCTCCGCGGGAGTGGTCTACAATGAGCAGTTCTTC	CASSSAGVVYNEQFF
TRBV7-6	TRBJ2-2	.	.	TGTGCCAGCAGCTTGGGACTCAAACGTACCGGGGAGCTGTTTTTT	CASSLGLKRTGELFF
TRBV7-9	TRBJ1-5	.	.	TGTGCCAGCAGCTTAGGAGGAGGGTTGAGCAATCAGCCCCAGCATTTT	CASSLGGGLSNQPQHF
TRBV6-5	TRBJ1-5	TRBD1	.	TGTGCCAGCAGTTACTCGGGACAGAAAAATCAGCCCCAGCATTTT	CASSYSGQKNQPQHF
TRBV7-2	TRBJ2-1	TRBD2	.	TGTGCCAGCAGCCCATGGGTAGCGGGGGTTTTTGAGCAGTTCTTC	CASSPWVAGVFEQFF
TRBV7-9	TRBJ2-2	TRBD1	once	TGTGCCAGCAGCCCACCGGGACAGGGCCTTTTCGGGGAGCTGTTTTTT	CASSPPGQGLFGELFF
TRBV6-5	TRBJ1-3	.	.	TGTGCCAGCAGTTACTCGAGAGAGGGTTCTGGAAACACCATATATTTT	CASSYSREGSGNTIYF
TRBV7-9	TRBJ2-3	.	.	TGTGCCAGCGGGTCGAGGCAGTCTAGCACAGATACGCAGTATTTT	CASGSRQSSTDTQYF